The 18 T cell receptor beta chains below were found in one sample sequenced in a study of blood T cell repertoires in COVID-19. Only in-frame clones appear in the TCRdb table, and some are missing; sequencing was by immunoSEQ multiplex PCR. The sample lists 130,000 to 150,000 clones; around 90% were seen once. The specimen sequenced was peripheral blood. The receptor set was obtained from a human donor in a cohort sampled during active COVID-19.

The V and J genes are TRBV5-5 and TRBJ2-3; tentative D call: TRBD2 (5 bases). Germline V gene sequence: CDR1 SGHKS, CDR2 YYEKEE (reference sequence). CDR3 length: 15 residues. V lost 4 bases and J 0 bases, leaving 12 bases between the germline ends. CDR3: CASSARTFSTDTQYF. The CDR3 region has the DNA TGTGCCAGCAGCGCACGGACTTTTAGCACAGATACGCAGTATTTT.

This chain connects TRBV6-2 or TRBV6-3 to TRBJ2-1; 14 bases fit TRBD2. The CDR3 is made up of 15 amino acids. Losses at the gene ends were 6 bases for V and 7 bases for J; bases not matched to a gene: 5. Germline V gene lookup returns CDR1 MNHEY and CDR2 SVGEGT. CDR3 sequence (DNA): TGTGCCAGCAGCCGACTAGCGGGGGGGCCTAATGAGCAGTTCTTC. Its translation is CASSRLAGGPNEQFF.

The chain joins TRBV6-5 to TRBJ1-3; D remains unclear. This CDR3 is built from 14 residues. V lost 5 bases and J 1 base, leaving 9 bases between the germline ends. Germline V gene lookup returns CDR1 MNHEY and CDR2 SVGAGI. Here the CDR3 DNA reads TGTGCCAGCAGTCCGGGTCCGTCTGGAAACACCATATATTTT. Protein: CASSPGPSGNTIYF.

For the CDR3, the DNA is TGTGCCAGCAGCTTAAGGGGACAAGGTCTGGAAGCTTTCTTT. Translation: CASSLRGQGLEAFF. The genes are TRBV7-9 and TRBJ1-1, with a weak D call TRBD1 (6 bases). This CDR3 is built from 14 residues. Trimming left V 2 bases short and J 8 bases short, with 15 bases between. From germline, CDR1 is SEHNR and CDR2 FQNEAQ (reference sequence).

This sequence joins TRBV19 and TRBJ2-7; TRBD1 aligns across 12 bases. The CDR3 runs 14 residues. The V and J ends lost 5 bases and 7 bases, in that order; junction bases with no gene match: 6. Germline loops: CDR1 LNHDA, CDR2 SQIVND (reference sequence). The CDR3 protein is CASSLGQGAGEQYF. The CDR3 nucleotides are TGTGCCAGTAGTTTGGGACAGGGGGCGGGGGAGCAGTACTTC.

The J gene is TRBJ1-1, the V gene TRBV6-5; a possible D gene is TRBD1 (6 bases). Trimming pared 7 bases from V and 8 bases from J, leaving 14 bases between. The CDR3 is 12 residues long. CDR1 MNHEY and CDR2 SVGAGI come from the germline V gene. Here the CDR3 reads CASTIRGLEAFF. Written as DNA, the CDR3 is TGTGCCAGCACCATCAGGGGTCTGGAAGCTTTCTTT.

The rearrangement joins TRBV4-1 to TRBJ2-2, with D maybe TRBD2 (7 bases). The V gene's germline CDR1 is MGHRA and CDR2 YSYEKL. The CDR3 sequence is 14 residues long. V lost 8 bases and J 6 bases, leaving 16 bases between the germline ends. CDR3 sequence (DNA): TGCGCCAGCGAGGGGGGGGCGAGGGCCGGGGAGCTGTTTTTT. It specifies CASEGGARAGELFF.

The DNA of the CDR3 is TGTGCCAGCAGCCAAGGGACAGGGGGCGAGGACCACACCTTC. Encoded protein: CASSQGTGGEDHTF. The chain recombines TRBV4-2 with TRBJ1-2; 11 bases map to TRBD1. J gave up 12 bases and V 1 base, and 7 bases lay outside the gene matches. The germline V gene has CDR1 LGHNA and CDR2 YNFKEQ. There are 14 residues in the CDR3.

The CDR3 sequence is CASSPPQLAGSQFF. DNA for the CDR3: TGTGCCAGTAGCCCCCCCCAACTAGCGGGTAGTCAGTTCTTC. The chain carries TRBV19 and TRBJ2-1, with TRBD2 matching over 9 bases. The V gene end was trimmed by 6 bases and the J gene end by 13 bases; junction bases not matched to a gene: 13. This CDR3 spans 14 amino acids. Germline assignment: CDR1 LNHDA and CDR2 SQIVND (reference sequence).

The CDR3 loop reads CASSRAENTGELFF. CDR3 DNA: TGTGCCAGTAGTAGGGCAGAGAACACCGGGGAGCTGTTTTTT. The genes are TRBV19 and TRBJ2-2; D remains unclear. CDR1 is LNHDA and CDR2 is SQIVND in the germline V gene (reference sequence). V was pared by 4 bases and J by 1 base, with 7 bases between. The CDR3 consists of 14 residues.

V is TRBV2 and J is TRBJ2-3, with D possibly matching TRBD1 (6 bases). Trimming removed 0 bases at V and 1 base at J, with 11 bases between. The germline V gene has CDR1 SNHLY and CDR2 FYNNEI. The CDR3 totals 16 residues. The CDR3 nucleotides are TGTGCCAGCAGTGAAGCGCTCCAGGGGCGCACAGATACGCAGTATTTT. Translating it yields CASSEALQGRTDTQYF. The entire variable domain, with the rest obtained from reference TRBV2 and TRBJ2-3, is as follows: EPEVTQTPSHQVTQMGQEVILRCVPISNHLYFYWYRQILGQKVEFLVSFYNNEISEKSEIFDDQFSVERPDGSNFTLKIRSTKLEDSAMYFCASSEALQGRTDTQYFGPGTRLTVL.

This clone came up a few times. The chain has TRBV7-2 and TRBJ1-2; 7 positions match TRBD1. In germline, CDR1 is SGHTA, CDR2 FQGNSA. CDR3 length: 15 residues. V was pared by 3 bases and J by 2 bases, with 6 bases of the junction left unmatched. Here the CDR3 reads CASSLIDRANYGYTF. CDR3 DNA sequence: TGTGCCAGCAGCTTGATTGACAGGGCGAACTATGGCTACACCTTC.

V gene TRBV4-3 combines with J gene TRBJ1-4, with 9 nucleotides matching TRBD1. CDR1 is LGHNA, CDR2 YSLEER, per germline. The CDR3 loop spans 18 amino acids. Trimming removed 4 bases from V and 0 bases from J; junction bases left unmatched: 9. The CDR3 reads CASSRLPGQGATNEKLFF. The CDR3 DNA follows: TGCGCCAGCAGCCGCTTACCGGGACAGGGTGCAACTAATGAAAAACTGTTTTTT.

The sample holds a few counts of this clone. The genes are TRBV7-8 and TRBJ1-5; TRBD1 matches at 7 bases. The CDR3 has 15 amino acids. Germline V gives CDR1 SGHVS, CDR2 FQNEAQ. Trimming took 1 base from V and 5 from J; bases not matched to a gene: 5. The CDR3 loop is CASSLVVQGHQPQHF. The CDR3 region has the DNA TGTGCCAGCAGCTTAGTCGTACAGGGGCATCAGCCCCAGCATTTT.

The chain joins TRBV5-4 to TRBJ2-7; TRBD2 is a possible D gene (5 bases). V lost 2 bases and J lost 2, with 11 bases in between. Germline-derived CDR1 and CDR2 are SGHNT and YYREEE (reference sequence). This CDR3 is built from 14 residues. The CDR3 nucleotides are TGTGCCAGCAGCTTCTCAGCGGCAACCTACGAGCAGTACTTC. This encodes CASSFSAATYEQYF. The full variable domain, completed using reference TRBV5-4 and TRBJ2-7, is ETGVTQSPTHLIKTRGQQVTLRCSSQSGHNTVSWYQQALGQGPQFIFQYYREEENGRGNFPPRFSGLQFPNYSSELNVNALELDDSALYLCASSFSAATYEQYFGPGTRLTVT.

V is TRBV4-1 and J is TRBJ1-2, with 11 positions matching TRBD1. Germline loops: CDR1 MGHRA, CDR2 YSYEKL. V lost 0 bases, J lost 4 bases, and 7 bases stayed unmatched. The CDR3 runs 17 residues. The CDR3 spells CASSQDPGQGAGYGYTF. CDR3 DNA: TGCGCCAGCAGCCAAGATCCCGGACAGGGGGCTGGCTATGGCTACACCTTC.

The V call is TRBV6-6, the J call TRBJ2-3, with TRBD2 matching 9 bases. Germline V lookup: CDR1 MNHNY, CDR2 SVGAGI (reference sequence). The junction had 4 bases not matched to a gene; V was cut back by 6 bases and J by 0 bases. This CDR3 is 15 amino acids long. The CDR3 loop is CASSYLAGSTDTQYF. CDR3 DNA sequence: TGTGCCAGCAGCTACCTAGCGGGGAGCACAGATACGCAGTATTTT.

The chain uses TRBV3-1 (or the pseudogene TRBV3-2) and TRBJ1-1; no reliable D call. Trimming cost V 5 bases and J 1 base, with 8 bases left between them. Germline CDR1 LGHDT, CDR2 YNNKEL (reference sequence). The CDR3 runs 13 residues. CDR3 bases: TGTGCCAGCAGCTGGGCCCAGAACACTGAAGCTTTCTTT. Residues: CASSWAQNTEAFF.